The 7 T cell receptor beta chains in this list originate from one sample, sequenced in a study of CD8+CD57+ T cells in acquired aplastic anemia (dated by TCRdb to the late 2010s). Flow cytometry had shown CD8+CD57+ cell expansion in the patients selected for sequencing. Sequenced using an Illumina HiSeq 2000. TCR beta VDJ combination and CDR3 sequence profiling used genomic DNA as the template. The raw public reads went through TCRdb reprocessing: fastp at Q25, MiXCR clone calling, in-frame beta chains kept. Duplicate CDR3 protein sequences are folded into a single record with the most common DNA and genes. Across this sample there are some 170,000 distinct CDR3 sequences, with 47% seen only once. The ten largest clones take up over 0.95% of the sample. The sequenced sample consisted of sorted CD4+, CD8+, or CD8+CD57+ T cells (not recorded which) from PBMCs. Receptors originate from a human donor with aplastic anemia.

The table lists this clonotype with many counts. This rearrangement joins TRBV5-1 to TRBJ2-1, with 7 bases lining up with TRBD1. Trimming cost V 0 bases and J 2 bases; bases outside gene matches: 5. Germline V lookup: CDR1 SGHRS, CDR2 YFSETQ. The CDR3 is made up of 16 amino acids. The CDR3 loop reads CASSLAPGQTYNEQFF. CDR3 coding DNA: TGCGCCAGCAGCTTGGCACCGGGACAGACCTACAATGAGCAGTTCTTC. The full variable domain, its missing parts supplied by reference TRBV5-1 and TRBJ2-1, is KAGVTQTPRYLIKTRGQQVTLSCSPISGHRSVSWYQQTPGQGLQFLFEYFSETQRNKGNFPGRFSGRQFSNSRSEMNVSTLELGDSALYLCASSLAPGQTYNEQFFGPGTRLTVL.

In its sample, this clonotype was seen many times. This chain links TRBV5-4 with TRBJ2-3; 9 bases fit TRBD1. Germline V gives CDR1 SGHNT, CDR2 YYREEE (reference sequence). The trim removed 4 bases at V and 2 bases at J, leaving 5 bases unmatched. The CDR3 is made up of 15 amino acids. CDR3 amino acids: CASSQGTGLTDTQYF. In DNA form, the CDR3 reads TGTGCCAGCAGCCAAGGGACAGGGCTCACAGATACGCAGTATTTT.

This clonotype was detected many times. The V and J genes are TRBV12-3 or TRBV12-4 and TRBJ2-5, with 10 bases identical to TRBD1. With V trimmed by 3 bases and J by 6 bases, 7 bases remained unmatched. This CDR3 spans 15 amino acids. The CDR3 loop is CASSFAPGQGKTQYF. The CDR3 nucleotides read TGTGCCAGCAGTTTTGCACCGGGACAGGGGAAGACCCAGTACTTC.

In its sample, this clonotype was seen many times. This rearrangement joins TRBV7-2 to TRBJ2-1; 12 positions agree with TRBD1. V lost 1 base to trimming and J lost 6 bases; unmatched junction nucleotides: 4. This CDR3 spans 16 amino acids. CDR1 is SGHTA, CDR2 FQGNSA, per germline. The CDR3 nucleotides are TGTGCCAGCAGCTTAGGGGACAGGGGGCTTCTCAATGAGCAGTTCTTC. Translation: CASSLGDRGLLNEQFF.

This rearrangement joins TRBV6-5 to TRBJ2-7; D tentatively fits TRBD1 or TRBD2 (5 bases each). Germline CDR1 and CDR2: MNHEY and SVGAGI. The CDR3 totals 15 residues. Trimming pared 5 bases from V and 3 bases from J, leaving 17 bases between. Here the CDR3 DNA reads TGTGCCAGCAGTCACCTGTCCGGGACCAACTACGAGCAGTACTTC. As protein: CASSHLSGTNYEQYF.

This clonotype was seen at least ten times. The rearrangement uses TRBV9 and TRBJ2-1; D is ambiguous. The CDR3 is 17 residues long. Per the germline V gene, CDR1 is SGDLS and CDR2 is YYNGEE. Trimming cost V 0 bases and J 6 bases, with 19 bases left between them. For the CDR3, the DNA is TGTGCCAGCAGCGTAGTCGGTTTAGTACCTGAGCGCAATGAGCAGTTCTTC. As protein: CASSVVGLVPERNEQFF.

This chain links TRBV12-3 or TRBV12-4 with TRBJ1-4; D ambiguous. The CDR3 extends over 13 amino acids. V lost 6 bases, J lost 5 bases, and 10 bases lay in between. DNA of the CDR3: TGTGCCAGCAGGCGAGGGCCCAATGAAAAACTGTTTTTT. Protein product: CASRRGPNEKLFF.